A single T cell receptor beta chain is shown here with its context. As yet, its antigen is unknown. Here immunoSEQ multiplex PCR was the method, and the copy in TCRdb shows in-frame clones only, minus some. The profile shows around 140,000 clones, 93% of them singletons. The record originates from a study of T cell responses to AZD1222 COVID-19 vaccine. Looking at the study overall: Pooled in the analysis were second doses at about 4 or about 12 weeks. Notes on the study in general: Spike-specific TCR breadth rose after two AZD1222 doses, and depth rose as well. No repertoire was sampled before or during the peak T cell response, only after it. The study found vaccine-associated CD4 TCRs spanning spike, dominant at 160-218 and 743-854.

Germline V gene lookup returns CDR1 SGHTA and CDR2 FQGTGA. The V segment lost 6 bases and the J segment 3 bases; nucleotides outside the gene matches: 10. CDR3 length: 16 amino acids. The TCR comes from an adult in good health. The J gene is TRBJ1-1, the V gene TRBV7-3, with TRBD1 identical over 10 bases. The sample here was peripheral blood, taken on day 0 of AZD1222 vaccination. CDR3 bases: TGTGCCAGCAGGTCGGGCCCGGGACAGGGGTACACTGAAGCTTTCTTT. The encoded protein is CASRSGPGQGYTEAFF.